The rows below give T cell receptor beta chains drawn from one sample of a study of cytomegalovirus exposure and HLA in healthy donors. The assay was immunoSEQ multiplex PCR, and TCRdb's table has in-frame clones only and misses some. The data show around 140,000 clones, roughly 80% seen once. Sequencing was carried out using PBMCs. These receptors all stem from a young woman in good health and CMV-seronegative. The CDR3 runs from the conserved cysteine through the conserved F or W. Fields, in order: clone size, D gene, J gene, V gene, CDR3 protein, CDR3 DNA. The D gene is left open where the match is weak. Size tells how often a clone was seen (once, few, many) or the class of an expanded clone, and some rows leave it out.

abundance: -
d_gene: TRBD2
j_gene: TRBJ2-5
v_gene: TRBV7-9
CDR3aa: CASTPSGVAGGAETQYF
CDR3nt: TGTGCCAGCACCCCTTCCGGGGTAGCGGGGGGCGCAGAGACCCAGTACTTC

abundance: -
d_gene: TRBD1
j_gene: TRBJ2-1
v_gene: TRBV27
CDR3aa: CASSLLGGTGHYNEQFF
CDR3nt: TGTGCCAGCAGTTTATTAGGCGGGACAGGTCACTACAATGAGCAGTTCTTC

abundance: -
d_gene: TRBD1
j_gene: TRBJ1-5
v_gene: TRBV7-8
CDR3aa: CASSSTRQGAGNQPQHF
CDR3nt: TGTGCCAGCAGCTCCACCAGACAGGGGGCAGGCAATCAGCCCCAGCATTTT

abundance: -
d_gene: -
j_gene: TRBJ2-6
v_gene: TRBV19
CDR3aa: CASKGSPGANVLTF
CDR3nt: TGTGCCAGCAAAGGGAGTCCGGGGGCCAACGTCCTGACTTTC

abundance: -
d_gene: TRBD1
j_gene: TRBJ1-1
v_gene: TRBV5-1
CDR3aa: CASSLRQGAAEAFF
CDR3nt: TGCGCCAGCAGCTTGAGACAGGGGGCCGCTGAAGCTTTCTTT

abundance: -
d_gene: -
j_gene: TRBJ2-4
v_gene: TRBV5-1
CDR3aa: CASSRDRPAKNIQYF
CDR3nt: TGCGCCAGCAGCCGCGACAGACCAGCCAAAAACATTCAGTACTTC

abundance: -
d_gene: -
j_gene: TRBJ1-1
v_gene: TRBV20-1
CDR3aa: CSAILNTEAFF
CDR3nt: TGCAGTGCTATCTTGAACACTGAAGCTTTCTTT

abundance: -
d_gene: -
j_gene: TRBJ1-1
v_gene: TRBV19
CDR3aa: CASSLQGVNTEAFF
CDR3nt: TGTGCCAGTAGCTTACAGGGTGTGAACACTGAAGCTTTCTTT

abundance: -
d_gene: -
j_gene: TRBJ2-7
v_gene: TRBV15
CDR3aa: CATSRDLTDYEQYF
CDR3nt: TGTGCCACCAGCAGAGATCTGACTGACTACGAGCAGTACTTC

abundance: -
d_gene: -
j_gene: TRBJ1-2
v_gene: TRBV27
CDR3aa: CASSLEAGALNYGYTF
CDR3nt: TGTGCCAGCAGTTTGGAGGCAGGGGCCCTTAACTATGGCTACACCTTC

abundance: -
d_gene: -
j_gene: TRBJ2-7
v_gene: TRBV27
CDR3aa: CASSSQEGRYYEQYF
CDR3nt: TGTGCCAGCAGTTCCCAGGAGGGAAGGTATTACGAGCAGTACTTC

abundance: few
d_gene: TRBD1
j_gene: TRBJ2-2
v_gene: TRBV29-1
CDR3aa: CSVKVAGGTGELFF
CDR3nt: TGCAGCGTCAAGGTGGCAGGGGGCACCGGGGAGCTGTTTTTT

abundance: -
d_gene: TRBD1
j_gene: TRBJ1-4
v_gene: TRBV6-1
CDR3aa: CASSVVGQSNEKLFF
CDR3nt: TGTGCCAGCAGTGTCGTGGGACAGAGTAATGAAAAACTGTTTTTT

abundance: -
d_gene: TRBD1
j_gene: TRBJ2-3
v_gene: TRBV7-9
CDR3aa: CASSLAGRGLGRDTQYF
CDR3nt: TGTGCCAGCAGCTTAGCCGGCAGGGGGCTCGGAAGGGATACGCAGTATTTT

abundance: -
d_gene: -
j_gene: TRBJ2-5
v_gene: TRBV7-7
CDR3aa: CASSLGPVGGPETQYF
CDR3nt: TGTGCCAGCAGCTTAGGGCCGGTGGGGGGGCCAGAGACCCAGTACTTC

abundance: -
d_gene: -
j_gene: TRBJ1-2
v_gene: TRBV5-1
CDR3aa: CASGGNNYGYTF
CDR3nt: TGCGCCAGCGGGGGGAATAACTATGGCTACACCTTC

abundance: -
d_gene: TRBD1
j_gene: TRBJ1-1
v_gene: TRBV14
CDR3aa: CASSQEFRGTEAFF
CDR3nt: TGTGCCAGCAGCCAAGAGTTCAGGGGGACTGAAGCTTTCTTT

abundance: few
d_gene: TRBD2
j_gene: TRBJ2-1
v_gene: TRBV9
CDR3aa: CASSVGLAGGSSYNEQFF
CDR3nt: TGTGCCAGCAGCGTCGGACTAGCGGGGGGGAGCTCCTACAATGAGCAGTTCTTC

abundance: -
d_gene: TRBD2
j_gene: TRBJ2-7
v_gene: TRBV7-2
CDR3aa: CASSLVAGANSYEQYF
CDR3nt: TGTGCCAGCAGCTTAGTAGCGGGGGCCAACTCCTACGAGCAGTACTTC

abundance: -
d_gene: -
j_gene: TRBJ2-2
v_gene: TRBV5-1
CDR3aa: CASSLGLSLAGELFF
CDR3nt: TGCGCCAGCAGCTTGGGACTATCCCTTGCCGGGGAGCTGTTTTTT

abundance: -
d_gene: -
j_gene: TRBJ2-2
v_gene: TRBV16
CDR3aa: CASSQGGTGELFF
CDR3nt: TGTGCCAGCAGCCAAGGAGGCACCGGGGAGCTGTTTTTT